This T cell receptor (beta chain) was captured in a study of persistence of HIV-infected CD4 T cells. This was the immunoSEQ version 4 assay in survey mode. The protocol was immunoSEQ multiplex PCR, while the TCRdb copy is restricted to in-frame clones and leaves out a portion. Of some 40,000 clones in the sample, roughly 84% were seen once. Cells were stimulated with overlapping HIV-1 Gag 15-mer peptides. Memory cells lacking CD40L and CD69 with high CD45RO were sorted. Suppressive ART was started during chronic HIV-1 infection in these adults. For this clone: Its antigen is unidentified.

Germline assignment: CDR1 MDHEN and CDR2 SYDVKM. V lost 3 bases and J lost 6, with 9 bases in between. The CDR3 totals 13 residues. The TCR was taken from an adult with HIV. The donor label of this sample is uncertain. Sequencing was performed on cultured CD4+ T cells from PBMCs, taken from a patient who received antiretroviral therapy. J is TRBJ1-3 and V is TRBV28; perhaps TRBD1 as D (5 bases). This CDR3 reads CASSFDSLNTIYF. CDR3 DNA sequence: TGTGCCAGCAGTTTCGACAGCCTAAACACCATATATTTT.